These T cell receptor beta chains were read from a single sample in a study of T and B cells in COVID-19 patients. TCRdb called the multiplex PCR reads again in MiXCR, with one record for every CDR3 protein. The repertoire includes around 950 distinct CDR3 sequences, over 25% of them detected once, and roughly 28% sits in the top ten. Sample: blood. Receptors originate from a human donor with active COVID-19. Each CDR3 is given with its conserved first and last residue. A D gene is named only where the DNA matches it firmly. The size of a clone is reported for some rows only, either as once, few or many, or as a class for expanded clones.

size	V	D	J	CDR3	DNA
large	TRBV13	-	TRBJ2-7	CASSLEGASYEQYF	TGTGCCAGCAGCTTGGAGGGGGCCTCCTACGAGCAGTACTTC
medium-sized	TRBV12-3/TRBV12-4	-	TRBJ1-1	CASSARAYTEAFF	TGTGCCAGCAGCGCCAGGGCGTACACTGAAGCTTTCTTT
large	TRBV11-1	TRBD2	TRBJ2-3	CASSWSGRAGVTRADTQYF	TGTGCCAGCAGCTGGAGCGGGAGGGCAGGGGTTACACGCGCAGATACGCAGTATTTT
-	TRBV6-5	TRBD2	TRBJ2-3	CASRRGTSGRATDTQYF	TGTGCCAGCAGACGCGGGACTAGCGGGAGGGCAACAGATACGCAGTATTTT
few	TRBV6-1	-	TRBJ1-1	CASSEAGGGEAFF	TGTGCCAGCAGTGAAGCCGGGGGGGGTGAAGCTTTCTTT
large	TRBV15	-	TRBJ2-3	CATSRGSTTDTQYF	TGTGCCACCAGCAGAGGTTCTACCACAGATACGCAGTATTTT
-	TRBV5-1	-	TRBJ1-1	CASSFQGIGVNTEAFF	TGCGCCAGCAGCTTCCAGGGGATAGGGGTGAACACTGAAGCTTTCTTT
-	TRBV6-5	TRBD2	TRBJ2-5	CASSASGAETQYF	TGTGCCAGCAGTGCTAGCGGGGCTGAGACCCAGTACTTC
large	TRBV29-1	-	TRBJ2-5	CSVEDPWGVKETQYF	TGCAGCGTTGAAGATCCATGGGGGGTGAAAGAGACCCAGTACTTC
medium-sized	TRBV6-4	-	TRBJ2-3	CASSEGEGADTQYF	TGTGCCAGCAGTGAGGGGGAAGGGGCAGATACGCAGTATTTT
large	TRBV6-5	-	TRBJ1-1	CASSFTGTTNTEAFF	TGTGCCAGCAGCTTTACCGGGACAACCAACACTGAAGCTTTCTTT
medium-sized	TRBV10-3	TRBD1	TRBJ1-2	CAMSRTGTYGYTF	TGTGCCATGTCGAGGACAGGGACCTATGGCTACACCTTC
-	TRBV9	-	TRBJ2-2	CASSVVASITGELFF	TGTGCCAGCAGCGTAGTGGCATCGATCACCGGGGAGCTGTTTTTT
large	TRBV13	-	TRBJ2-3	CASSLEGGGATQYF	TGTGCCAGCAGCTTAGAAGGGGGGGGGGCGACGCAGTATTTT
-	TRBV15	TRBD1	TRBJ2-7	CATSAPGQGYEQYF	TGTGCCACCAGCGCCCCGGGACAGGGCTACGAGCAGTACTTC
few	TRBV7-9	-	TRBJ1-4	CASSGFTGATNEKLFF	TGTGCCAGCAGCGGATTCACAGGTGCAACTAATGAAAAACTGTTTTTT
-	TRBV4-2	-	TRBJ2-3	CASSQARGDKPDTQYF	TGTGCCAGCAGCCAAGCCCGGGGGGACAAGCCAGATACGCAGTATTTT
medium-sized	TRBV27	TRBD1	TRBJ2-7	CASSLRKRPGTGDTYEQYF	TGTGCCAGCAGTCTACGAAAAAGACCCGGGACAGGCGACACCTACGAGCAGTACTTC
large	TRBV19	-	TRBJ2-3	CASSMGPDTQYF	TGTGCCAGTAGTATGGGACCAGATACGCAGTATTTT
-	TRBV13	-	TRBJ2-6	CASSLEGGANVLTF	TGTGCCAGCAGCTTAGAAGGGGGGGCCAACGTCCTGACTTTC
-	TRBV6-6	TRBD2	TRBJ2-3	CASRRGTSGEAPDTQYF	TGTGCCAGCAGACGCGGGACTAGCGGGGAGGCTCCAGATACGCAGTATTTT
medium-sized	TRBV27	TRBD1	TRBJ1-1	CASSLKGAVTEAFF	TGTGCCAGCAGTTTAAAGGGGGCGGTTACTGAAGCTTTCTTT
-	TRBV4-1	TRBD1	TRBJ1-2	CASSRPGQPTYGYTF	TGCGCCAGCAGCCGGCCGGGACAGCCTACCTATGGCTACACCTTC